Following are 20 T cell receptor beta chains from one sample sequenced in a study of blood T cell repertoires in COVID-19. Libraries were prepared by immunoSEQ multiplex PCR; TCRdb keeps only in-frame clonotypes and omits some of them. The sample contains 210,000 or so clones, nearly 90% of which appear only once. Sequenced input: peripheral blood. Source of these receptors: a man aged 50 to 60 with acute or convalescent COVID-19.

The chain links TRBV18 to TRBJ2-1; 7 nucleotides line up with TRBD1. Trimming took 3 bases from V and 4 from J; bases not matched to a gene: 6. Germline loops: CDR1 KGHSH, CDR2 LQKENI. The CDR3 contains 15 residues. The CDR3 protein is CASSPGQTVYNEQFF. The CDR3 region has the DNA TGTGCCAGCTCACCGGGACAGACCGTTTACAATGAGCAGTTCTTC.

This clone was detected a few times. This sequence joins TRBV7-9 and TRBJ2-7, with a tentative D call TRBD1 (6 bases). V shed 5 bases and J shed 1 base, with 12 bases lying between them. In germline, CDR1 is SEHNR, CDR2 FQNEAQ (reference sequence). This CDR3 has 14 residues. CDR3 sequence reads: CASSPRDMSYEQYF. CDR3 in DNA: TGTGCCAGCAGCCCCCGGGACATGTCCTACGAGCAGTACTTC.

This chain uses TRBV27 with TRBJ1-1; 11 bases align to TRBD1. This CDR3 has 14 amino acids. The J segment lost 7 bases and the V segment lost 5 bases, leaving 6 bases of the junction unmatched. The germline gives CDR1 MNHEY, CDR2 SMNVEV (reference sequence). CDR3 nucleotides: TGTGCCAGCAGTCCCCGGACAGGGGGCAATGAAGCTTTCTTT. This translates into CASSPRTGGNEAFF.

CDR3 sequence reads: CASIPGGRQNNYGYTF. The CDR3 DNA reads as TGTGCCAGTATCCCGGGAGGGAGACAAAATAACTATGGCTACACCTTC. The chain links TRBV19 to TRBJ1-2; D not certain. The V gene lost 7 bases and the J gene lost 1 base, with 19 bases spanning the gap. The CDR3 is made up of 16 amino acids. Germline V gene data show CDR1 as LNHDA and CDR2 as SQIVND (reference sequence).

Details on this clone: One end of the junction varies from germline; a read error may be responsible. The chain has TRBV3-1 (or the pseudogene TRBV3-2) and TRBJ1-2; TRBD1 aligns across 8 bases. This CDR3 has 11 amino acids. Germline V gives CDR1 LGHDT, CDR2 YNNKEL (reference sequence). Written as DNA, the CDR3 is TGTGCCAGCAGCCCGGGACAGGTACTCAACTTC. Its protein is CASSPGQVLNF.

V and J are TRBV5-6 and TRBJ1-5; the match to TRBD1 covers 7 bases. V trimming: 4 bases; J trimming: 3 bases; junction bases outside the gene matches: 4. CDR1 and CDR2 from the germline V gene are SGHDT and YYEEEE. CDR3 length: 14 amino acids. CDR3 loop: CASSLGTDNQPQHF. Here the CDR3 DNA reads TGTGCCAGCAGCCTAGGGACAGACAATCAGCCCCAGCATTTT.

The chain is built from TRBV15 and TRBJ1-5, with D uncertain. The CDR3 has 15 amino acids. The germline CDR1 and CDR2 sequences are LNHNV and YYDKDF (reference sequence). V was shortened by 0 bases and J by 9 bases, with 15 bases between the two germline ends. The CDR3 DNA sequence: TGTGCCACCAGCAGAGATCTGGGAGGAATGGGGCCCCAGCATTTT. Protein sequence: CATSRDLGGMGPQHF.

This rearrangement joins TRBV9 to TRBJ2-7; 7 bases are a match to TRBD1. The CDR3 sequence is 11 residues long. The germline gives CDR1 SGDLS, CDR2 YYNGEE. The CDR3 DNA is TGTCACCTTGGGACAGCCTACGAGCAGTACGTC. It translates to CHLGTAYEQYV.

In nucleotides, the CDR3 is TGTGCCAGCAGTTTAACGACAGGGCGTTCGGGAAACACCATATATTTT. Encoded protein: CASSLTTGRSGNTIYF. This chain uses TRBV28 with TRBJ1-3; 7 bases agree with TRBD1. This CDR3 comprises 16 residues. Germline V gene lookup returns CDR1 MDHEN and CDR2 SYDVKM. V dropped 2 bases and J dropped 4; count of bases not matched to a gene: 8.

The chain links TRBV9 to TRBJ2-1; 14 bases line up with TRBD2. CDR1 is SGDLS and CDR2 is YYNGEE in the germline V gene. V shed 4 bases and J 8 bases; nucleotides not matched to a gene: 11. This CDR3 region has 17 residues. CDR3 coding DNA: TGTGCCAGCAGCCCCCTGACTAGCGGGGGGGCCCCGGATGAGCAGTTCTTC. It is translated as CASSPLTSGGAPDEQFF.

Only a few counts were recorded for this clone. The V and J genes are TRBV7-9 and TRBJ1-6; 8 positions match TRBD1. Germline values: CDR1 SEHNR, CDR2 FQNEAQ (reference sequence). This CDR3 is 14 amino acids long. Germline trimming cut 5 bases from V and 7 bases from J; bases unmatched to any gene: 4. For the CDR3, the DNA is TGTGCCAGCAGCGCCACAGGGGGGAATTCACCCCTCCACTTT. Protein: CASSATGGNSPLHF.

The chain recombines TRBV18 with TRBJ1-3; D possibly corresponds to TRBD1 (5 bases). CDR1 and CDR2 (germline): KGHSH, LQKENI. V was clipped by 3 bases and J by 2 bases, with 14 bases between them. CDR3 length: 16 amino acids. CDR3 nucleotides: TGTGCCAGCTCACCTTTAGACGGACAAGCTGGAAACACCATATATTTT. Amino acids: CASSPLDGQAGNTIYF.

This chain links TRBV5-1 with TRBJ2-3, with 9 bases that match TRBD1. V trimming: 1 base; J trimming: 4 bases; junction bases outside the gene matches: 10. The CDR3 has 17 amino acids. Germline CDR1 SGHRS, CDR2 YFSETQ. CDR3 nucleotide sequence: TGCGCCAGCAGCTTGAAGACCGGGACAGGGTACCCAGATACGCAGTATTTT. Translating it yields CASSLKTGTGYPDTQYF.

The chain joins TRBV11-2 to TRBJ2-7; tentative D call: TRBD2 (6 bases). The CDR3 has 13 amino acids. Trimming stripped 5 bases from V and 2 bases from J, with 10 bases between. CDR1 and CDR2 (germline): SGHAT, FQNNGV. The CDR3 sequence is CASSRTTAYEQYF. In DNA, the CDR3 is TGTGCCAGCAGCCGGACTACCGCCTACGAGCAGTACTTC.

With regard to this clone: Other DNA sequences in this specimen translate into the identical CDR3. The chain links TRBV7-2 to TRBJ1-2; 8 bases line up with TRBD1. CDR1 SGHTA and CDR2 FQGNSA come from the germline V gene. The CDR3 totals 15 residues. V was clipped by 2 bases and J by 0 bases; unmatched bases: 2. The CDR3 loop reads CASSLPDRANYGYTF. CDR3 coding DNA: TGTGCCAGCAGCTTACCGGACAGGGCTAACTATGGCTACACCTTC.

The CDR3: CASSSGTSVWETQYF. The CDR3, as DNA: TGTGCCAGCAGCTCCGGGACTAGCGTATGGGAGACCCAGTACTTC. V gene TRBV7-2 combines with J gene TRBJ2-5; 10 bases map to TRBD2. The CDR3 totals 15 residues. CDR1 SGHTA and CDR2 FQGNSA come from the germline V gene. V dropped 4 bases and J dropped 5; count of bases not matched to a gene: 7.

This chain connects TRBV3-1 (or the pseudogene TRBV3-2) to TRBJ1-2; 10 bases are a match to TRBD1. The CDR3 runs 12 residues. The germline V gene encodes CDR1 LGHDT and CDR2 YNNKEL (reference sequence). Trimming cost V 5 bases and J 7 bases; bases outside gene matches: 1. The CDR3 here is CASSGQGGGYTF. DNA of the CDR3: TGTGCCAGCAGCGGACAGGGGGGTGGCTACACCTTC.

The V gene is TRBV20-1, the J gene TRBJ2-1; D is ambiguous. The CDR3 has 8 amino acids. CDR1 and CDR2 from the germline V gene are DFQATT and SNEGSKA (reference sequence). Trimming removed 3 bases at V and 13 bases at J, with 4 bases between. In DNA, the CDR3 is TGCAGTGCTAGTACTCAGTTCTTC. Encoded protein: CSASTQFF.

This chain joins TRBV11-1 and TRBJ1-1; D is unresolved. V was clipped by 5 bases and J by 1 base, with 11 bases between them. The CDR3 runs to 14 residues. The V gene's germline CDR1 is SGHAT and CDR2 FQDESV (reference sequence). As DNA, the CDR3 is TGTGCCAGCAGCCCCCGGAGCGAGAACACTGAAGCTTTCTTT. Protein product: CASSPRSENTEAFF.

The chain recombines TRBV28 with TRBJ2-2, with 8 bases fitting TRBD1. Unmatched junction bases numbered 4, after V lost 10 bases and J lost 0 bases. CDR1 is MDHEN, CDR2 SYDVKM, per germline. The CDR3 totals 14 residues. CDR3 sequence: CATRTGPNTGELFF. The CDR3 DNA follows: TGTGCCACTAGGACAGGGCCGAACACCGGGGAGCTGTTTTTT. The whole variable domain, remainder taken from reference TRBV28 and TRBJ2-2, is DVKVTQSSRYLVKRTGEKVFLECVQDMDHENMFWYRQDPGLGLRLIYFSYDVKMKEKGDIPEGYSVSREKKERFSLILESASTNQTSMYLCATRTGPNTGELFFGEGSRLTVL.